The 20 T cell receptor beta chains presented below share a single source sample, sequenced in a study of blood T cell repertoires in COVID-19 (TCRdb year 2020). The method was the immunoSEQ multiplex PCR assay. The immuneACCESS repertoire file appears here via TCRdb, limited to in-frame rearrangements. These files lack a portion of the clones; in checked studies, under half of the deficit traces to unresolved V genes, and the cause of the others is not known. The sample table records approximately 93,000 clones; roughly 79% of these occur just once. 9.8% of the sample rests with the top ten. Material for sequencing was peripheral blood. These receptors came from a woman over 75 with acute or convalescent COVID-19.

This clone was counted ten times or more. The V and J genes are TRBV7-2 and TRBJ2-5; D is unclear. The CDR3 runs to 11 residues. V shed 4 bases and J shed 3 bases, with 3 bases lying between them. Germline lookup yields CDR1 SGHTA and CDR2 FQGNSA. The CDR3 loop is CASSSEETQYF. CDR3 DNA: TGTGCCAGCAGCTCAGAAGAGACCCAGTACTTC.

The V and J genes are TRBV11-2 and TRBJ2-7, with TRBD2 matching over 7 bases. The J segment lost 7 bases and the V segment lost 0 bases, leaving 6 bases of the junction unmatched. Germline assignment: CDR1 SGHAT and CDR2 FQNNGV. The CDR3 consists of 14 residues. The DNA of the CDR3 is TGTGCCAGCAGCTTAGATCGGGGGGAGAGGGAGCAGTACTTC. Translation gives CASSLDRGEREQYF. Full variable domain (missing parts from reference TRBV11-2 and TRBJ2-7): EAGVAQSPRYKIIEKRQSVAFWCNPISGHATLYWYQQILGQGPKLLIQFQNNGVVDDSQLPKDRFSAERLKGVDSTLKIQPAKLEDSAVYLCASSLDRGEREQYFGPGTRLTVT.

This clone appeared once. This CDR3 reads CASSNLNNEQFF. DNA of the CDR3: TGTGCCAGTAGTAATTTAAACAATGAGCAGTTCTTC. The chain recombines TRBV19 with TRBJ2-1, with no clear D. V lost 4 bases to trimming and J lost 5 bases, with 6 bases between them. This CDR3 is 12 amino acids long. Germline CDR1 LNHDA, CDR2 SQIVND (reference sequence). Using reference TRBV19 and TRBJ2-1 for the parts outside the CDR3, the full variable domain is DGGITQSPKYLFRKEGQNVTLSCEQNLNHDAMYWYRQDPGQGLRLIYYSQIVNDFQKGDIAEGYSVSREKKESFPLTVTSAQKNPTAFYLCASSNLNNEQFFGPGTRLTVL.

The chain combines TRBV9 with TRBJ2-7, with 12 bases lining up with TRBD2. The length of the CDR3 is 16 residues. CDR1 SGDLS and CDR2 YYNGEE come from the germline V gene. Losses at the gene ends were 0 bases for V and 6 bases for J; bases not matched to a gene: 7. In DNA form, the CDR3 reads TGTGCCAGCAGCGTAGAAGGACTAGCGGGAATGGGCGAGCAGTACTTC. Translation gives CASSVEGLAGMGEQYF.

The chain combines TRBV19 with TRBJ2-3; a weak D match, TRBD1 (6 bases). The CDR3 sequence is 14 residues long. The V gene's germline CDR1 is LNHDA and CDR2 SQIVND (reference sequence). The ends were cut back, 5 bases at V and 3 bases at J, with 12 bases in the middle. CDR3 in amino acids: CASSQGQETDTQYF. The CDR3 DNA follows: TGTGCCAGTAGTCAGGGGCAGGAGACAGATACGCAGTATTTT.

As for this clone: At one boundary the junction diverges from the germline segment, which might be a read error. The chain couples TRBV7-7 to TRBJ2-1; 9 bases are shared with TRBD1. The CDR3 loop spans 16 amino acids. Germline values: CDR1 SSHAT, CDR2 FNYEAQ (reference sequence). CDR3 coding DNA: TGTGCTAGCAGCTTAGCACAGGGGGCATCCTACAATGAGCAGTTCTTC. This sequence encodes CASSLAQGASYNEQFF.

This clone appeared a few times. This sequence joins TRBV4-2 and TRBJ1-6; 8 bases align to TRBD1. The germline CDR1 and CDR2 sequences are LGHNA and YNFKEQ. Trimming at V came to 4 bases and at J to 7 bases, leaving 3 bases not matched to a gene. The CDR3 runs to 14 residues. The CDR3 sequence: CASSLRTGNSPLHF. The DNA for the CDR3 is TGTGCCAGCAGCCTCCGGACAGGGAATTCACCCCTCCACTTT.

This clone is a singleton in its sample. This chain uses TRBV9 with TRBJ1-4; possible D gene TRBD1, 5 bases. Trimming pared 4 bases from V and 9 bases from J, leaving 16 bases between. The CDR3 runs to 14 residues. Germline values: CDR1 SGDLS, CDR2 YYNGEE. The CDR3 spells CASSPQGRDQKLFF. The CDR3 DNA reads TGTGCCAGCAGCCCCCAGGGAAGGGATCAAAAACTGTTTTTT.

This chain joins TRBV30 and TRBJ2-1, with TRBD2 matching over 10 bases. V lost 2 bases to trimming and J lost 8 bases; unmatched junction nucleotides: 6. The CDR3 extends over 14 amino acids. The germline V gene encodes CDR1 GTSNPN and CDR2 SVGIG (reference sequence). CDR3 DNA sequence: TGTGCCTGGAGTACAGCGGGAGGGCCACATGAGCAGTTCTTC. It yields the protein CAWSTAGGPHEQFF.

The chain joins TRBV7-6 to TRBJ1-1; TRBD1 aligns across 8 bases. Unmatched junction bases numbered 10, after V lost 5 bases and J lost 5 bases. Germline CDR1 and CDR2: SGHVS and FNYEAQ. The CDR3 extends over 15 amino acids. The CDR3: CASSTNNRQGTEAFF. CDR3 bases: TGTGCCAGCAGCACAAACAATCGACAGGGGACTGAAGCTTTCTTT.

The rearrangement links TRBV2 to TRBJ2-3, with D possibly TRBD1 on 5 matching bases. The CDR3 covers 11 residues. The germline V gene encodes CDR1 SNHLY and CDR2 FYNNEI. The V end lost 6 bases, the J end lost 6 bases, and 7 bases lay between the germline ends. DNA for the CDR3: TGTGCCAGCAGGAAGGGGGATACGCAGTATTTT. This codes for CASRKGDTQYF.

The chain is built from TRBV2 and TRBJ1-2, with 11 bases identical to TRBD1. The CDR3 covers 13 residues. Germline V gene sequence: CDR1 SNHLY, CDR2 FYNNEI. V lost 4 bases to trimming and J lost 8 bases; unmatched junction nucleotides: 3. CDR3 nucleotide sequence: TGTGCCAGCAGTGGGGGACAGGGGGGAGGCTACACCTTC. It is translated as CASSGGQGGGYTF.

The genes are TRBV7-3 and TRBJ2-6; D is unresolved. The germline gives CDR1 SGHTA, CDR2 FQGTGA. Trimming removed 3 bases at V and 2 bases at J, with 5 bases between. This CDR3 is built from 14 residues. CDR3 DNA: TGTGCCAGCAGCTTTTCGGCTGGGGCCAACGTCCTGACTTTC. The encoded protein is CASSFSAGANVLTF.

The chain uses TRBV29-1 and TRBJ1-1; tentatively, D is TRBD1 (6 bases). The CDR3 is 12 residues long. Trimming removed 3 bases from V and 1 base from J, with 6 bases in between. CDR1 SQVTM and CDR2 ANQGSEA come from the germline V gene. CDR3 DNA sequence: TGCAGCGTTGACAGGGGGAACACTGAAGCTTTCTTT. Protein: CSVDRGNTEAFF.

This clone was observed a single time. The chain uses TRBV5-6 and TRBJ1-1; 10 positions match TRBD1. This CDR3 contains 15 residues. The J segment lost 4 bases and the V segment lost 0 bases, leaving 3 bases of the junction unmatched. Germline CDR1 and CDR2: SGHDT and YYEEEE. The CDR3 DNA is TGTGCCAGCAGCTTGGTAGGACAGGGGGGCACTGAAGCTTTCTTT. It codes for CASSLVGQGGTEAFF.

The gene calls are TRBV5-1 and TRBJ2-4; D is uncertain. V gave up 0 bases and J gave up 5 bases, with 9 bases separating them. CDR1 is SGHRS and CDR2 is YFSETQ in the germline V gene. This CDR3 comprises 14 residues. The CDR3 is CASSLANRENIQYF. Here the CDR3 DNA reads TGCGCCAGCAGCTTGGCCAACCGAGAAAACATTCAGTACTTC.

This chain links TRBV25-1 with TRBJ1-2; 12 nucleotides agree with TRBD1. J gave up 8 bases and V 3 bases, and 7 bases lay outside the gene matches. There are 15 residues in the CDR3. Germline CDR1 is MGHDK and CDR2 is SYGVNS. The CDR3 protein is CASSEGQGAKEGYTF. The CDR3, as DNA: TGTGCCAGCAGTGAGGGACAGGGGGCGAAGGAAGGCTACACCTTC.

The sample holds a few counts of this clone. The chain recombines TRBV27 with TRBJ1-2, with D perhaps TRBD1 (5 bases). The CDR3 totals 14 residues. Germline loops: CDR1 MNHEY, CDR2 SMNVEV (reference sequence). Deletions cut 3 bases from V and 8 bases from J, with 16 bases between. CDR3 protein: CASSFRGGGVGYTF. The CDR3 DNA reads TGTGCCAGCAGTTTTCGGGGGGGAGGGGTAGGCTACACCTTC.

This rearrangement joins TRBV6-5 to TRBJ2-7; D might be TRBD2 (6 bases). CDR1 is MNHEY and CDR2 is SVGAGI in the germline V gene. This CDR3 is built from 15 residues. V lost 5 bases to trimming and J lost 6 bases, with 20 bases between them. The CDR3 sequence is CASSNNRRGSGEQYF. CDR3 coding DNA: TGTGCCAGCAGTAACAACCGGAGGGGCAGCGGCGAGCAGTACTTC.

The chain has TRBV2 and TRBJ2-3; the match to TRBD2 covers 9 bases. V shed 10 bases and J 2 bases; nucleotides not matched to a gene: 7. The germline gives CDR1 SNHLY, CDR2 FYNNEI. The CDR3 spans 14 residues. CDR3: CAIATSGNTDTQYF. CDR3 DNA: TGTGCCATCGCGACTAGCGGTAACACAGATACGCAGTATTTT.